This T cell receptor (beta chain) appears in the sequencing data of a study of T cell responses to AZD1222 COVID-19 vaccine. Data came from immunoSEQ multiplex PCR; TCRdb stores just in-frame clones and leaves some out. The sample shows about 170,000 clones, just over 90% of them seen only once. In regard to this clone: Its cognate antigen is unknown.

Germline CDR1 reads SGHTA; CDR2 reads FQGNSA. CDR3 size: 17 residues. V shed 2 bases, J shed 4 bases, and the junction held 10 bases outside the gene matches. Study-wide results and limits: Only a handful of AZD1222 recipients were seropositive at baseline. Vaccine-associated CD4 TCRs spanned spike, dominant at 160-218 and 743-854. In a largely white British group with more females than males, clonal diversity was possibly underestimated. The reported proportion of spike-specific TCRs targeting unmutated variant regions was nearly half.

The sample in question was peripheral blood, obtained on day 0 of AZD1222 vaccination. The source is an adult in good health. The chain employs TRBV7-2 and TRBJ1-1, with 10 positions matching TRBD1. CDR3 protein: CASSLSLGGQGTTEAFF. The CDR3, as DNA: TGTGCCAGCAGCTTAAGCCTTGGGGGACAGGGGACCACTGAAGCTTTCTTT.